The text below deals with one TCR beta chain. Per the study methods: Estimates of nucleated cell counts were drawn from the amplification of reference gene primers. Repertoires were generated with immunoSEQ multiplex PCR, while TCRdb's copy carries only in-frame clones and drops some. V and J calls and clone size come straight from that table; D and trimming were deduced from the DNA. There are approximately 250,000 clones in the sample; approximately 86% occur only once, and 1.5% to 2% lies in the top ten. This record comes from a study of blood T cell repertoires in COVID-19. V was clipped by 0 bases and J by 9 bases, with 12 bases between them. The germline V gene encodes CDR1 KGHSH and CDR2 LQKENI. The CDR3 covers 14 residues.

The source material was peripheral blood. V gene TRBV18 combines with J gene TRBJ2-1; D is possibly TRBD2 (6 bases). The clonotype comes from a woman aged 55 to 70 who had recovered from COVID-19. The CDR3 DNA reads TGTGCCAGCTCACCACCGGAGGGGATCAGTGAGCAGTTCTTC. It yields the protein CASSPPEGISEQFF.